The 31 T cell receptor beta chains below all came from one sample that was sequenced in a study of T cells in Graves' hyperthyroidism and ophthalmopathy (dated by TCRdb to about 2019). Libraries came from multiplex PCR. The instrument given in TCRdb is Illumina HiSeq 2000. The TCR beta CDR3 regions were amplified from RNA transcripts. A first-round RT-PCR of the TCR CDR3 used the HTBI primer set with the Qiagen OneStep RT-PCR kit. The public sequencing data were trimmed at Q25 with fastp and processed into clonotypes with MiXCR by TCRdb, which kept only in-frame beta chains. Rows with one shared CDR3 protein collapse into an entry with the most common genes and DNA. The sample includes 500,000 to 600,000 distinct CDR3 sequences, with roughly 46% observed a single time. Around 7.7% of the sample is held by the ten biggest clonotypes. Sequenced material: peripheral blood or thyroid tissue (not recorded which). The source is a woman between 18 and 29 years old with Graves' hyperthyroidism.

This clonotype was picked up many times. J is TRBJ2-7 and V is TRBV12-3 or TRBV12-4, with TRBD2 as a possible D gene (7 bases). Deletions cut 5 bases from V and 12 bases from J, with 20 bases between. CDR3 length: 13 residues. CDR3 sequence: CASSPRGTISRYF. CDR3 nucleotide sequence: TGTGCCAGCAGTCCTAGGGGGACTATAAGTCGGTACTTC.

This clonotype showed up many times. The J gene is TRBJ2-2, the V gene TRBV7-2; the D gene is possibly TRBD2 (6 bases). Germline V lookup: CDR1 SGHTA, CDR2 FQGNSA. The V end was cut by 4 bases, the J end by 13 bases, with 16 bases between. The CDR3 is made up of 13 amino acids. DNA for the CDR3: TGTGCCAGCAGCTCATCCCGGGAGACGGGGCTGTTTTTT. This codes for CASSSSRETGLFF. Complete variable domain (other parts from reference TRBV7-2 and TRBJ2-2): GAGVSQSPSNKVTEKGKDVELRCDPISGHTALYWYRQSLGQGLEFLIYFQGNSAPDKSGLPSDRFSAERTGGSVSTLTIQRTQQEDSAVYLCASSSSRETGLFFGEGSRLTVL.

The chain links TRBV7-8 to TRBJ1-2, with D tentatively TRBD1 (5 bases). Germline V gives CDR1 SGHVS, CDR2 FQNEAQ. The CDR3 length is 20 residues. V was shortened by 4 bases and J by 0 bases, with 27 bases between the two germline ends. The CDR3 is CASSSAPPTGGAGANYGYTF. The CDR3 coding sequence is TGTGCCAGCAGCTCCGCACCGCCAACGGGAGGGGCTGGAGCTAACTATGGCTACACCTTC.

There are many counts of this clonotype. J is TRBJ2-5 and V is TRBV14; 8 positions match TRBD2. Unmatched junction bases numbered 8, after V lost 4 bases and J lost 4 bases. The CDR3 covers 15 residues. Germline V gene data show CDR1 as SGHDN and CDR2 as FVKESK. CDR3 sequence (DNA): TGTGCCAGCAGCCCTTCAGGGACTAGACGAGAGACCCAGTACTTC. It yields the protein CASSPSGTRRETQYF.

This clonotype was observed once. The V call is TRBV5-1, the J call TRBJ1-1; 9 nucleotides line up with TRBD1. With V trimmed by 6 bases and J by 6 bases, 9 bases remained unmatched. The CDR3 has 14 amino acids. The germline V gene has CDR1 SGHRS and CDR2 YFSETQ. CDR3 in amino acids: CASKGGTGMAEAFF. DNA of the CDR3: TGCGCCAGCAAGGGGGGGACAGGGATGGCTGAAGCTTTCTTT. Filled out from reference TRBV5-1 and TRBJ1-1, the complete variable domain reads KAGVTQTPRYLIKTRGQQVTLSCSPISGHRSVSWYQQTPGQGLQFLFEYFSETQRNKGNFPGRFSGRQFSNSRSEMNVSTLELGDSALYLCASKGGTGMAEAFFGQGTRLTVV.

The genes are TRBV30 and TRBJ2-7; 7 bases are shared with TRBD1. J lost 3 bases, V lost 6 bases, and 14 bases had no gene match. The CDR3 extends over 15 amino acids. Germline CDR1 reads GTSNPN; CDR2 reads SVGIG (reference sequence). The CDR3 sequence: CACSRTGLGLYEQYF. As DNA, the CDR3 is TGTGCCTGTTCCCGGACAGGCCTTGGACTCTACGAGCAGTACTTC.

In its sample, this clonotype was seen a few times. This chain connects TRBV15 to TRBJ2-1; D gene uncertain. This CDR3 comprises 15 residues. Germline CDR1 and CDR2: LNHNV and YYDKDF (reference sequence). Trimming shortened V by 3 bases and J by 4 bases, and 13 bases separated the two germline ends. The CDR3 region has the DNA TGTGCCACCAGCAGGACTCTTGTCTCTTACAATGAGCAGTTCTTC. Its protein product is CATSRTLVSYNEQFF.

This clonotype was observed a handful of times. V usage is TRBV11-2 and J usage is TRBJ2-2; 9 nucleotides align to TRBD2. Germline lookup yields CDR1 SGHAT and CDR2 FQNNGV. The CDR3 has 15 amino acids. V lost 4 bases and J lost 7; bases outside the gene matches: 7. The CDR3: CASSSTSGWSGELFF. The CDR3 DNA is TGTGCCAGCAGCTCTACTAGCGGGTGGAGCGGGGAGCTGTTTTTT.

V gene TRBV5-1 combines with J gene TRBJ1-5, with 9 bases that match TRBD1. Germline loops: CDR1 SGHRS, CDR2 YFSETQ. After removal of 4 bases from V and 7 bases from J, the junction contained 9 bases not matched to a gene. The CDR3 is made up of 15 amino acids. The CDR3 DNA reads TGCGCCAGCAGCGAAGGGACAGGGTTTTGGCAGCCCCAGCATTTT. It encodes CASSEGTGFWQPQHF. Full variable domain (remainder filled in from reference TRBV5-1 and TRBJ1-5): KAGVTQTPRYLIKTRGQQVTLSCSPISGHRSVSWYQQTPGQGLQFLFEYFSETQRNKGNFPGRFSGRQFSNSRSEMNVSTLELGDSALYLCASSEGTGFWQPQHFGDGTRLSIL.

The chain carries TRBV4-3 and TRBJ1-5, with TRBD1 matching over 8 bases. The CDR3 loop spans 17 amino acids. Trimming at V came to 4 bases and at J to 10 bases, leaving 18 bases not matched to a gene. Germline-derived CDR1 and CDR2 are LGHNA and YSLEER. DNA for the CDR3: TGCGCCAGCAGCCGGCAAATCGGGGCAGGGGGCGATCGTCCCCAGCATTTT. It yields the protein CASSRQIGAGGDRPQHF.

This rearrangement joins TRBV4-1 to TRBJ1-6, with TRBD1 as a possible D gene (6 bases). Trimming took 0 bases from V and 11 from J, leaving 14 bases between them. CDR1 is MGHRA, CDR2 YSYEKL, per germline. CDR3 length: 15 residues. CDR3 loop: CASSQDGQRYPPLHF. The CDR3 bases are TGCGCCAGCAGCCAAGATGGACAGCGCTATCCACCCCTCCACTTT.

This chain joins TRBV7-6 and TRBJ2-5; either TRBD1 or TRBD2 may supply D (5 bases each). Trimming shortened V by 1 base and J by 4 bases, and 13 bases separated the two germline ends. CDR1 is SGHVS and CDR2 is FNYEAQ in the germline V gene. The CDR3 is made up of 15 amino acids. CDR3 protein: CASSLGWGAGETQYF. As DNA, the CDR3 is TGTGCCAGCAGCTTAGGTTGGGGCGCGGGAGAGACCCAGTACTTC.

This clonotype has a count of ten or more. The chain carries TRBV29-1 and TRBJ2-5; D ambiguous. CDR3 size: 12 residues. V was shortened by 3 bases and J by 5 bases, with 10 bases between the two germline ends. CDR1 is SQVTM and CDR2 is ANQGSEA in the germline V gene. CDR3 sequence: CSVDRPYETQYF. CDR3 coding DNA: TGCAGCGTTGATAGGCCGTACGAGACCCAGTACTTC. Based on the CDR3 plus reference TRBV29-1 and TRBJ2-5, the full variable domain is SAVISQKPSRDICQRGTSLTIQCQVDSQVTMMFWYRQQPGQSLTLIATANQGSEATYESGFVIDKFPISRPNLTFSTLTVSNMSPEDSSIYLCSVDRPYETQYFGPGTRLLVL.

This clonotype was detected ten times or more. The V gene is TRBV29-1, the J gene TRBJ1-2; the D is unclear. This CDR3 has 13 amino acids. Germline V CDR1 and CDR2: SQVTM, ANQGSEA. V was cut by 7 bases and J by 8 bases, with 20 bases left in between. CDR3 sequence reads: CSAQPQVPGGYTF. In DNA form, the CDR3 reads TGCAGCGCACAACCGCAGGTGCCTGGGGGCTACACCTTC. Full variable domain (remainder filled in from reference TRBV29-1 and TRBJ1-2): SAVISQKPSRDICQRGTSLTIQCQVDSQVTMMFWYRQQPGQSLTLIATANQGSEATYESGFVIDKFPISRPNLTFSTLTVSNMSPEDSSIYLCSAQPQVPGGYTFGSGTRLTVV.

This clonotype was seen at least ten times. The genes are TRBV12-3 or TRBV12-4 and TRBJ2-2; D gene unclear. V gave up 7 bases and J gave up 6 bases, with 9 bases separating them. The CDR3 is 12 residues long. Here the CDR3 DNA reads TGTGCCAGCAACTCTGGTGCCGGGGAGCTGTTTTTT. Protein sequence: CASNSGAGELFF.

This clonotype showed up many times. The chain employs TRBV7-2 and TRBJ1-4; TRBD1 matches 9 bases. V trimming: 9 bases; J trimming: 6 bases; junction bases outside the gene matches: 5. The length of the CDR3 is 13 residues. Germline values: CDR1 SGHTA, CDR2 FQGNSA. The CDR3 region is CASTGGADEKLFF. CDR3 nucleotide sequence: TGTGCCAGTACAGGGGGCGCGGATGAAAAACTGTTTTTT.

This clonotype was observed at least ten times. CDR3 amino acids: CASSEFMVQETQYF. The CDR3 nucleotides are TGTGCCAGCAGTGAATTCATGGTTCAAGAGACCCAGTACTTC. This chain connects TRBV2 to TRBJ2-5; D is ambiguous. CDR1 is SNHLY and CDR2 is FYNNEI in the germline V gene. Trimming took off 2 bases at V and 2 bases at J, with 9 bases between the two ends. The CDR3 is made up of 14 amino acids.

This chain connects TRBV7-2 to TRBJ1-4; the D gene is possibly TRBD1 (5 bases). The V and J ends lost 5 bases and 8 bases respectively, with 12 bases between them. Germline V gene data show CDR1 as SGHTA and CDR2 as FQGNSA. The length of the CDR3 is 13 residues. CDR3 sequence: CASSRGLGEKLFF. The CDR3 region has the DNA TGTGCCAGCAGCCGGGGCCTCGGGGAAAAACTGTTTTTT.

This clonotype was detected many times. The chain joins TRBV2 to TRBJ2-7, with D perhaps matching TRBD1 or TRBD2 (5 bases each). The V end was cut by 4 bases, the J end by 0 bases, with 16 bases between. Germline lookup yields CDR1 SNHLY and CDR2 FYNNEI. The CDR3 loop spans 16 amino acids. The CDR3: CASSAPRGRISYEQYF. The DNA of the CDR3 is TGTGCCAGCAGTGCCCCTCGGGGACGGATCTCCTACGAGCAGTACTTC.

The gene calls are TRBV24-1 and TRBJ2-2; D is perhaps TRBD2 (6 bases). Trimming shortened V by 7 bases and J by 6 bases, and 17 bases separated the two germline ends. The CDR3 extends over 15 amino acids. Per germline, CDR1 KGHDR and CDR2 SFDVKD. The CDR3 nucleotides read TGTGCCACCAGCGCCCGGGGACTCAGGCCCGGGGAGCTGTTTTTT. Protein product: CATSARGLRPGELFF.

The rearrangement joins TRBV24-1 to TRBJ2-1; D is tentatively TRBD1 or TRBD2 (5 bases each). Trimming stripped 12 bases from V and 8 bases from J, with 19 bases between. This CDR3 has 13 amino acids. From germline, CDR1 is KGHDR and CDR2 SFDVKD. The CDR3 spells CASCIGGCDEQFF. CDR3 in DNA: TGTGCCTCCTGCATTGGGGGATGCGATGAGCAGTTCTTC.

This clonotype was seen ten or more times. The chain links TRBV20-1 to TRBJ1-1; D is possibly TRBD1 (5 bases). V was cut by 2 bases and J by 5 bases, with 12 bases left in between. Germline CDR1 is DFQATT and CDR2 is SNEGSKA (reference sequence). The CDR3 extends over 13 amino acids. Here the CDR3 reads CSARRGVGTEAFF. CDR3 DNA: TGCAGTGCTAGACGGGGGGTGGGTACTGAAGCTTTCTTT.

This clonotype showed up just a few times. The rearrangement joins TRBV9 to TRBJ1-5; 7 bases line up with TRBD1. The J call may be faulty, since TRBJ2-3 better matches the DNA end. The CDR3 spans 14 residues. Germline CDR1 is SGDLS and CDR2 is YYNGEE. CDR3 amino acids: CASSVHRGPDTQYF. Written as DNA, the CDR3 is TGTGCCAGCAGCGTACACAGGGGCCCAGATACGCAGTATTTT.

This clonotype has a count of ten or more. The chain recombines TRBV3-1 with TRBJ2-7, with D unclear. Trimming left V 4 bases short and J 6 bases short, with 13 bases between. The germline CDR1 and CDR2 sequences are LGHDT and YNNKEL (reference sequence). The CDR3 is made up of 13 amino acids. The chain's CDR3 is CASSLRGPAEQYF. The CDR3 DNA sequence: TGTGCCAGCAGCCTCCGCGGCCCTGCCGAGCAGTACTTC.

The gene calls are TRBV5-1 and TRBJ2-7; 12 nucleotides line up with TRBD2. J was trimmed by 7 bases and V by 4 bases; bases with no gene match: 12. Germline loops: CDR1 SGHRS, CDR2 YFSETQ. The CDR3 spans 16 residues. In nucleotides, the CDR3 is TGCGCCAGCAGCCTCCTGACTAGCGGGAGTTTGAAAGAGCAGTACTTC. This sequence encodes CASSLLTSGSLKEQYF.

V is TRBV7-3 and J is TRBJ2-7; 7 bases agree with TRBD1. Trimming took 2 bases from V and 2 from J; bases not matched to a gene: 6. The CDR3 has 15 residues. The V gene's germline CDR1 is SGHTA and CDR2 FQGTGA. This chain's CDR3 is CASSLLGQVTYEQYF. CDR3 DNA sequence: TGTGCCAGCAGCTTACTTGGACAGGTAACCTACGAGCAGTACTTC.

This clonotype was recorded only once. The chain is built from TRBV15 and TRBJ1-1, with 9 bases lining up with TRBD1. The CDR3 is 14 amino acids. Germline V gene data show CDR1 as LNHNV and CDR2 as YYDKDF (reference sequence). V lost 9 bases and J lost 7; bases outside the gene matches: 12. Written as DNA, the CDR3 is TGTGCCACTGGGACAGGGCCCTCAACTAATGAAGCTTTCTTT. Translating it yields CATGTGPSTNEAFF. The full variable domain, completed using reference TRBV15 and TRBJ1-1, is DAMVIQNPRYQVTQFGKPVTLSCSQTLNHNVMYWYQQKSSQAPKLLFHYYDKDFNNEADTPDNFQSRRPNTSFCFLDIRSPGLGDTAMYLCATGTGPSTNEAFFGQGTRLTVV.

This clonotype has ten or more counts. The chain uses TRBV7-6 and TRBJ2-7; D remains ambiguous. V shed 5 bases and J shed 4 bases, with 18 bases lying between them. The CDR3 is 15 amino acids. Germline V gives CDR1 SGHVS, CDR2 FNYEAQ. CDR3 in amino acids: CASSRFKLGVYEQYF. The CDR3 nucleotides read TGTGCCAGCAGCCGGTTCAAGCTCGGTGTGTACGAGCAGTACTTC.

This chain connects TRBV7-9 to TRBJ2-7; possibly TRBD2 for D (6 bases). V gave up 11 bases and J gave up 0 bases, with 14 bases separating them. The CDR3 loop spans 13 amino acids. The germline gives CDR1 SEHNR, CDR2 FQNEAQ (reference sequence). The chain's CDR3 is CAPGGGDSYEQYF. CDR3 nucleotide sequence: TGTGCCCCTGGTGGAGGGGACTCCTACGAGCAGTACTTC.

This clonotype has at least ten counts. V is TRBV18 and J is TRBJ2-7; D may be TRBD2 (5 bases). The CDR3 covers 15 residues. With 3 bases removed from V and 2 bases from J, the gap between germline ends came to 14 bases. Germline loops: CDR1 KGHSH, CDR2 LQKENI. The chain's CDR3 is CASSPRSGSTYEQYF. In nucleotides, the CDR3 is TGTGCCAGCTCACCGCGGAGCGGATCCACCTACGAGCAGTACTTC.

This clonotype was recorded many times. CDR3 region: CASSTRTDNQPQHF. Here the CDR3 DNA reads TGTGCCAGCAGCACCAGGACAGATAATCAGCCCCAGCATTTT. The V and J genes are TRBV9 and TRBJ1-5; possible D gene TRBD1, 6 bases. Trimming left V 4 bases short and J 4 bases short, with 12 bases between. The germline CDR1 and CDR2 sequences are SGDLS and YYNGEE. The CDR3 runs to 14 residues.